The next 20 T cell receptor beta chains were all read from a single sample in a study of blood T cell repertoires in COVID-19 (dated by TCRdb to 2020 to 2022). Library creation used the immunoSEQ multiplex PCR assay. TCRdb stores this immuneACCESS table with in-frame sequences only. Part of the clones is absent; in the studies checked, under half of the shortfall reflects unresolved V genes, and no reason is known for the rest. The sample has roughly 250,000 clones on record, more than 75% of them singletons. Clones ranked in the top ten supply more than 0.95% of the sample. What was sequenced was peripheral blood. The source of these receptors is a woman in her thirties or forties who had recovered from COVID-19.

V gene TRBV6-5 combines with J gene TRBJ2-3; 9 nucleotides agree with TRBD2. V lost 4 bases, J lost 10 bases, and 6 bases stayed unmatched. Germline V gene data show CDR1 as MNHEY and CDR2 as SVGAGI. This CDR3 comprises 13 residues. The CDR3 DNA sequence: TGTGCCAGCAGTTTTGGGCGGGAGGGCCCGCAGTATTTT. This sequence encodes CASSFGREGPQYF.

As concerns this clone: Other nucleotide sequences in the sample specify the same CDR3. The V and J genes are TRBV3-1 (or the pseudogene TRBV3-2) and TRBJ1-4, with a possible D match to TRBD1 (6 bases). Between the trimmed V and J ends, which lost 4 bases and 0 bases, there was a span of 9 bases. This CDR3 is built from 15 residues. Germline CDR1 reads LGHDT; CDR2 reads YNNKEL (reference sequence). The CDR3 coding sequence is TGTGCCAGCAGCCCCAGGACAGCAACTAATGAAAAACTGTTTTTT. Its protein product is CASSPRTATNEKLFF.

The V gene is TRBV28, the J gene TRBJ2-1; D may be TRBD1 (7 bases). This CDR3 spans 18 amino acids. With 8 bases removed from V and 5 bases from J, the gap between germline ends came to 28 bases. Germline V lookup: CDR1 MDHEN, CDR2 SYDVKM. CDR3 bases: TGTGCCAGCCGATCACAGGGGTGGGGCGGGCCGGGGGACAATGAGCAGTTCTTC. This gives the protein CASRSQGWGGPGDNEQFF.

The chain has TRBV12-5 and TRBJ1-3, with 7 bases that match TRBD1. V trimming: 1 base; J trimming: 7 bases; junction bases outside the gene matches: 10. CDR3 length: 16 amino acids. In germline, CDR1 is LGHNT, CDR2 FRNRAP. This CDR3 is CASGLAPTGKGNTIYF. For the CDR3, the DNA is TGTGCTAGTGGTTTGGCCCCGACAGGGAAGGGGAACACCATATATTTT. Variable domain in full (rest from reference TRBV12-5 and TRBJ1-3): DARVTQTPRHKVTEMGQEVTMRCQPILGHNTVFWYRQTMMQGLELLAYFRNRAPLDDSGMPKDRFSAEMPDATLATLKIQPSEPRDSAVYFCASGLAPTGKGNTIYFGEGSWLTVV.

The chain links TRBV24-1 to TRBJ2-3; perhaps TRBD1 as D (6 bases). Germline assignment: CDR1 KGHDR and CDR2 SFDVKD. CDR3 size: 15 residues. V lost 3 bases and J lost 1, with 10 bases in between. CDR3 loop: CATSDGGLGTDTQYF. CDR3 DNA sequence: TGTGCCACCAGTGATGGGGGCTTAGGCACAGATACGCAGTATTTT.

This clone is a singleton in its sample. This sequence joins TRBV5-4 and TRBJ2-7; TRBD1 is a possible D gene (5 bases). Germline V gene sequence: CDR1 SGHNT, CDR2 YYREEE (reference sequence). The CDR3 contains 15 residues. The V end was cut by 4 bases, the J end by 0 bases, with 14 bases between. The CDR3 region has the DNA TGTGCCAGCAGCCCAGGACAAATATCCTCCTACGAGCAGTACTTC. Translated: CASSPGQISSYEQYF.

Written as DNA, the CDR3 is TGCAGTGCTAGTCAGGGCTTGGGTTCACCCCTCCACTTT. It specifies CSASQGLGSPLHF. This rearrangement joins TRBV20-1 to TRBJ1-6; perhaps TRBD1 as D (5 bases). The CDR3 runs 13 residues. The V end lost 3 bases, the J end lost 9 bases, and 12 bases lay between the germline ends. CDR1 and CDR2 (germline): DFQATT, SNEGSKA (reference sequence).

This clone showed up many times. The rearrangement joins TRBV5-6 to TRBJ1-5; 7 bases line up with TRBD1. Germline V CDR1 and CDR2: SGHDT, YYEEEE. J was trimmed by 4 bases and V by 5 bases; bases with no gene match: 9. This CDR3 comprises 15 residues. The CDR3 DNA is TGTGCCAGCAGTACTCAGGGGGTCGGTAATCAGCCCCAGCATTTT. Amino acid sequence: CASSTQGVGNQPQHF.

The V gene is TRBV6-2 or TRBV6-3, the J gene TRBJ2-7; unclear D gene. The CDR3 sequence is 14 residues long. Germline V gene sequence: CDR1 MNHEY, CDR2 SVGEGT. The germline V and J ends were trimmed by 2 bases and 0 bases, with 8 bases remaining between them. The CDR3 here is CASSYGPSSYEQYV. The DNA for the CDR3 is TGTGCCAGCAGTTACGGGCCCAGCTCCTACGAGCAGTACGTC.

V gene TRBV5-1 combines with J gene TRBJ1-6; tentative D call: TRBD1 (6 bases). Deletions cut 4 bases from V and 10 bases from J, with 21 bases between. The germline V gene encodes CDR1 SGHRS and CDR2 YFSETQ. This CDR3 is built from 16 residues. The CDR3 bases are TGCGCCAGCAGCCGCACTTGGACAGCCCCGCCGTCACCCCTCCACTTT. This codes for CASSRTWTAPPSPLHF.

The CDR3 region is CASRDREKLFF. The CDR3, as DNA: TGTGCCAGCAGGGACAGGGAAAAACTGTTTTTT. V is TRBV2 and J is TRBJ1-4, with 7 bases aligning to TRBD1. The V segment lost 6 bases and the J segment 8 bases; nucleotides outside the gene matches: 0. Germline V gene lookup returns CDR1 SNHLY and CDR2 FYNNEI. The CDR3 extends over 11 amino acids.

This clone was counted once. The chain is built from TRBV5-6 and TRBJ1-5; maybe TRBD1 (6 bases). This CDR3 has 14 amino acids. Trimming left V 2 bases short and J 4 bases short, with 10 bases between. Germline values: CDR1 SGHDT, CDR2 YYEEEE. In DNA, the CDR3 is TGTGCCAGCAGCTTTCTCCAGGGGAATCAGCCCCAGCATTTT. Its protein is CASSFLQGNQPQHF.

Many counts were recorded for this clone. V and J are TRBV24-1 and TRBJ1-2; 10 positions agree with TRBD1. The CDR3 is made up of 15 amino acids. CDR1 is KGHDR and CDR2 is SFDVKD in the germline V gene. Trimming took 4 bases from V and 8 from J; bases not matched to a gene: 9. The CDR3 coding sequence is TGTGCCACCAGTGACCAAGGACAGGGGGATCGCGGCTACACCTTC. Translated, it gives CATSDQGQGDRGYTF.

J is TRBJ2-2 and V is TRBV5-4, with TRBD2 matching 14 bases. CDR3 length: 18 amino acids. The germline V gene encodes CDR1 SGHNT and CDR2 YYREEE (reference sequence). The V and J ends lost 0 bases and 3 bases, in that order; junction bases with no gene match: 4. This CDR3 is CASSLGLAGGRDTGELFF. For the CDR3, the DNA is TGTGCCAGCAGCTTGGGACTAGCGGGAGGGAGGGACACCGGGGAGCTGTTTTTT.

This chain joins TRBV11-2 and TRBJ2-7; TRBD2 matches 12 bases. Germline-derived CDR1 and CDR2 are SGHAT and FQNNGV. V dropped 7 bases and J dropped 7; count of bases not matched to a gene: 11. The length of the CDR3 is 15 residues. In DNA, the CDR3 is TGTGCCAGCACCCAGGGGACTAGCGGGTTTCAGGAGCAGTACTTC. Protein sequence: CASTQGTSGFQEQYF.

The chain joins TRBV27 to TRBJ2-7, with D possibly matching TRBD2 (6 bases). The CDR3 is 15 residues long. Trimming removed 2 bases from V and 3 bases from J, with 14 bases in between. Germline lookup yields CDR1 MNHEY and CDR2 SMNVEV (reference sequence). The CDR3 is CASSLRSGVGYEQYF. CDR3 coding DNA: TGTGCCAGCAGTTTAAGGTCGGGAGTCGGCTACGAGCAGTACTTC.

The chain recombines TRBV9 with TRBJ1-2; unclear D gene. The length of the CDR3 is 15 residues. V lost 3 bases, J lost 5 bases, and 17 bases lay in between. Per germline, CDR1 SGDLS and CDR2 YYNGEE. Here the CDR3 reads CASSAPPVAWYGYTF. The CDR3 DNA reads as TGTGCCAGCAGCGCGCCGCCGGTCGCGTGGTATGGCTACACCTTC.

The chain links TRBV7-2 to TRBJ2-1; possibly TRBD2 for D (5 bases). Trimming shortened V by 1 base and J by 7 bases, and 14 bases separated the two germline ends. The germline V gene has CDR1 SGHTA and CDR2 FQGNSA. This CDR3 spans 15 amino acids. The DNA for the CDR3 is TGTGCCAGCAGCTTAGATGTCGCTAGAGGGAATGAGCAGTTCTTC. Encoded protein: CASSLDVARGNEQFF.

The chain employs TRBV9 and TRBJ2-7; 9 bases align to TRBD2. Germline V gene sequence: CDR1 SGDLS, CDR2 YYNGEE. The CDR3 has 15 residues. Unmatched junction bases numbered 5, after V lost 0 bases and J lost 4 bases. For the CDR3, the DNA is TGTGCCAGCAGCGTAGGGCTAGCGGGATCGTACGAGCAGTACTTC. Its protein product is CASSVGLAGSYEQYF.

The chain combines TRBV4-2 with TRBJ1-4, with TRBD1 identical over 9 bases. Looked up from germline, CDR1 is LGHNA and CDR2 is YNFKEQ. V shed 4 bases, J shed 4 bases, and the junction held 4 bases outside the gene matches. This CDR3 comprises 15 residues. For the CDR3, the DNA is TGTGCCAGCAGCCCCCGGACAGGGGATAATGAAAAACTGTTTTTT. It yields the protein CASSPRTGDNEKLFF.